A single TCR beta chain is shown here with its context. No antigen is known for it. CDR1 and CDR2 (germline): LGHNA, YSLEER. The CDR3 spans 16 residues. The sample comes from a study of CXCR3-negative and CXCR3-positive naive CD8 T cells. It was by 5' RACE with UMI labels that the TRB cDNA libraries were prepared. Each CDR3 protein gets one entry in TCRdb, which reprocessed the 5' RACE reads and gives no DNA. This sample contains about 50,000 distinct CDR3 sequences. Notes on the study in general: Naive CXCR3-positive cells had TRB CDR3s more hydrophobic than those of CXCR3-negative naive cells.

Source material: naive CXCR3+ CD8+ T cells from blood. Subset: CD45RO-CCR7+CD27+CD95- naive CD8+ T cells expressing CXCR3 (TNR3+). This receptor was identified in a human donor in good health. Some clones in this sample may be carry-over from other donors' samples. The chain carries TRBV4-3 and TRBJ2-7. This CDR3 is CASSQDRAMSSYEQYF.